Given below is one T cell receptor (beta chain) in context. This entry comes from a study of T cell changes during pregnancy in multiple sclerosis. Some clones are missing from TCRdb's copy, which holds only in-frame ones; the method was immunoSEQ multiplex PCR. The sample lists approximately 49,000 clones; more than 85% were seen once. The CDR3 covers 12 residues. V gave up 3 bases and J gave up 6 bases, with 7 bases separating them. Germline V lookup: CDR1 SGHTA, CDR2 FQGNSA. The TCR originated in a female donor with multiple sclerosis, enrolled in a pregnancy study. Sequencing used peripheral blood, obtained after pregnancy. The J gene is TRBJ2-3, the V gene TRBV7-2; D not certain. The CDR3 nucleotides are TGTGCCAGCAGCTTTGGCTGGGATACGCAGTATTTT. It codes for CASSFGWDTQYF.